This T cell receptor (beta chain) was observed in a study of T cell changes during pregnancy in multiple sclerosis. Per germline, CDR1 MNHNS and CDR2 SASEGT. The CDR3 spans 15 residues. V lost 4 bases, J lost 5 bases, and 7 bases stayed unmatched. TCRdb's copy holds only in-frame clones and misses some; the assay was immunoSEQ multiplex PCR. The sample has 70,000 to 100,000 clones; 80% to 95% are singletons. V usage is TRBV6-1 and J usage is TRBJ1-1; 10 bases map to TRBD1. Sample: peripheral blood, taken in the first trimester of pregnancy. The receptor comes from a female donor with multiple sclerosis, enrolled in a pregnancy study. CDR3 amino acids: CASSGSRDRGTEAFF. CDR3 DNA: TGTGCCAGCAGTGGGTCTAGGGACAGGGGAACTGAAGCTTTCTTT.